This T cell receptor beta chain was obtained from a study of blood T cell repertoires in COVID-19. The germline CDR1 and CDR2 sequences are MNHEY and SVGAGI. Deletions cut 6 bases from V and 4 bases from J, with 12 bases between. The CDR3 runs 13 residues. Clones were read by immunoSEQ multiplex PCR, and TCRdb kept only the in-frame ones, dropping some. The table lists roughly 230,000 clones, 85% to 90% of them singletons. This receptor was taken from a woman between 55 and 75 years old with COVID-19, enrolled during active disease. Sequences were obtained from peripheral blood. This chain joins TRBV6-5 and TRBJ1-2; D remains unclear. CDR3 residues: CASSRRLLYGYTF. DNA for the CDR3: TGTGCCAGCAGCAGACGACTCCTCTATGGCTACACCTTC.